This TCR beta chain was observed in a study of T cell responses to AZD1222 COVID-19 vaccine (dated by TCRdb to the early 2020s). For the study in its entirety: Because spike-specific TCR depth and breadth did not differ between the two schedules, AZD1222 recipients who got a second dose at roughly 4 weeks were pooled with those who got a second dose at roughly 12 weeks. Trial participants were enrolled by age into subgroups of 18-55, 56-69 and 70-plus years, and around 140, 26 and 57 TCR-sequenced participants, respectively, were included in these subgroups. TCR sequencing was performed for 230 to 250 trial participants, of whom about 200 were given two doses of AZD1222 and around 25 were given two doses of MenACWY control vaccine.

This clone showed up just a few times. This receptor's antigen is unknown. Base qualities are not at hand, and no much larger clone is one base apart. The CDR3 regions of human TCRbeta chains were analyzed by immunosequencing. Per the original workflow: Repertoire TCRs were matched against a reference library of SARS-CoV-2-specific TCRs generated with the MIRA antigen-specificity platform. Breadth meant the fraction of unique TCRs that were SARS-CoV-2-associated, whereas depth meant the fraction of total T cells that were SARS-CoV-2-associated. Using the MIRA data, each spike-specific TCR was assigned both to the spike region to which the TCR was reactive and to a CD4 or CD8 class. Log10-transformed breadth and depth values were compared by one-way ANOVA with Sidak's multiple comparisons tests. TCRdb re-hosts the immuneACCESS table, in-frame sequences only. Its copies lack some clones; in the studies checked, an unresolved V gene accounts for under half of them, and the cause for the rest is not known. V, J and clone size are taken as reported in that table, and D and trimming were inferred from the DNA itself. This sample has approximately 130,000 clones in its table, and 90% of those were observed once. 1.6% of the sample goes to the ten largest clones.

Looking up the germline V gene yields CDR1 SNHLY and CDR2 FYNNEI. V and J are truncated by 0 bases and 7 bases respectively, leaving an intervening sequence of 10 bases. From the cysteine up to the phenylalanine, the CDR3 has a length of 14 residues. Of all the DNA, just the CDR3 is kept, 42 bases in frame from base 1. The paper as a whole reports these results and caveats: Conclusions about previously exposed vaccinees are limited because only a handful of AZD1222 recipients were SARS-CoV-2 seropositive at baseline. Nearly half of unique spike-specific TCRs reportedly recognized epitopes outside regions mutated in the B.1.351 and B.1.1.7 variants. Participants were mostly white British and included more females than males, and it was suggested by the authors that clonal diversity may have been underestimated. In the small 56-69-year group, the increase in depth fell short of significance, most likely because of low power. After two AZD1222 doses, both the breadth and the depth of spike-specific TCRs were significantly higher than at day 0 and than in MenACWY recipients. Because no day 14 peak-response samples were available, repertoires were characterized only after the peak T cell response. Vaccine-associated CD4 TCRs spanned the whole spike protein, with dominant responses in regions 160-218 and 743-854.

The sample's time point, from its label and the paper: baseline before first vaccination. Vaccinee samples were obtained from the UK trials COV001 and COV002, which included a single-blind randomized controlled phase 2/3 trial of AZD1222 (ChAdOx1 nCoV-19) in healthy adults. For TCRbeta chain sequencing, PBMC samples were collected from trial participants at day 0 and at day 28 after the second dose. The chain links TRBV2 with TRBJ1-5; the D gene cannot be resolved reliably. This clonotype was obtained from an adult in good health. This specimen consisted of peripheral blood, obtained on day 0 of AZD1222 vaccination. The CDR3 here reads CASSEARTGQPQHF. Here is the DNA: TGTGCCAGCAGTGAAGCACGAACTGGGCAGCCCCAGCATTTT.